The clone carrying this TCR beta chain is a singleton in its sample. Its antigen is unidentified. The table came from immunoSEQ multiplex PCR; TCRdb's copy has only in-frame clones and leaves some out. The table lists 21,000 or so clones, 85% to 95% of them singletons. From germline, CDR1 is SGHAT and CDR2 FQNNGV. The CDR3 sequence is 16 residues long. Trimming took 5 bases from V and 3 from J, leaving 19 bases between them. These data originate in a study of graft-versus-host responses after intestinal transplantation. Study findings and constraints: In patients with graft-donor T cell macrochimerism, allograft graft-versus-host to host-versus-graft clonal ratios were high.

V and J are TRBV11-2 and TRBJ1-2; tentative D call: TRBD1 (6 bases). Sequences were derived from PBMCs, sampled about 37 weeks after intestinal transplant. The TCR sequence derives from a human patient who received an intestinal transplant, so some T cells may come from the graft donor. CDR3 nucleotides: TGTGCCAGCAGCATAGTCGTCCCAGGGGCGGACTATGGCTACACCTTC. Translated, it gives CASSIVVPGADYGYTF.